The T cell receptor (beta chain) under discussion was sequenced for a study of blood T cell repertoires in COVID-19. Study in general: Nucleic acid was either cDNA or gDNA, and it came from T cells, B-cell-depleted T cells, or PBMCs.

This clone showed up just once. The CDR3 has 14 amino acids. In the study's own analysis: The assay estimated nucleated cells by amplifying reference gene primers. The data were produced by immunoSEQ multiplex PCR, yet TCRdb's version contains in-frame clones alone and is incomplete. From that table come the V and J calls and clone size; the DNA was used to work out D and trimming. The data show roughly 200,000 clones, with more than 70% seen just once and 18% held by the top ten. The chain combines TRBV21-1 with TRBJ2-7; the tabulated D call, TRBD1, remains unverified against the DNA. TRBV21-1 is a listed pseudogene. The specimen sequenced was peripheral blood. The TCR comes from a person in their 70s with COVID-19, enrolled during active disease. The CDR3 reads CASSKGWGLYEQYF. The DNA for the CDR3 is TGTGCCAGCAGCAAAGGTTGGGGGCTCTACGAGCAGTACTTC.